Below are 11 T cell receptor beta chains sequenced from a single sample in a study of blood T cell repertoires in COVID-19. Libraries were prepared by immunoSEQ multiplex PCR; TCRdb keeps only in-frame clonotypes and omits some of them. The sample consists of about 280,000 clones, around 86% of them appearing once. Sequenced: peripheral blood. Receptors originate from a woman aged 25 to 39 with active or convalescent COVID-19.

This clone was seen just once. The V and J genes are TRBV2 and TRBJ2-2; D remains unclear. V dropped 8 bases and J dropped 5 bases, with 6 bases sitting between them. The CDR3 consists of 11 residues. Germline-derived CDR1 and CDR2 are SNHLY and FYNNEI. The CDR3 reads CASYETGELFF. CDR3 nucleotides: TGTGCCAGCTATGAGACCGGGGAGCTGTTTTTT. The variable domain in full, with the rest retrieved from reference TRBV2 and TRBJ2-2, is EPEVTQTPSHQVTQMGQEVILRCVPISNHLYFYWYRQILGQKVEFLVSFYNNEISEKSEIFDDQFSVERPDGSNFTLKIRSTKLEDSAMYFCASYETGELFFGEGSRLTVL.

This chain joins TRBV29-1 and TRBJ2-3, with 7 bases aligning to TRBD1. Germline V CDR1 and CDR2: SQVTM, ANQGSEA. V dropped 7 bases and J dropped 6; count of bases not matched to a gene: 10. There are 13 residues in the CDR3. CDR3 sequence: CSGYRGSWDTQYF. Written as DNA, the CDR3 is TGCAGCGGATACAGGGGAAGTTGGGATACGCAGTATTTT.

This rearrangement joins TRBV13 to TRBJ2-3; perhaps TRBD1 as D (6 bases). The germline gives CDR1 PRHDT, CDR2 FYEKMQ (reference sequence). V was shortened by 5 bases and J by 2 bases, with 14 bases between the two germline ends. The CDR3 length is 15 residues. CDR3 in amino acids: CASSPRTGLTDTQYF. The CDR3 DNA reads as TGTGCCAGCAGCCCCCGAACAGGGCTCACAGATACGCAGTATTTT.

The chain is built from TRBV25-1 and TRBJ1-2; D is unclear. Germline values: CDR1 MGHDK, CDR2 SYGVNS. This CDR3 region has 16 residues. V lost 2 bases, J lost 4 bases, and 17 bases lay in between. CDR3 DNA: TGTGCCAGCAGTGAACTTGGGCAGACGAGAATCTATGGCTACACCTTC. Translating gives CASSELGQTRIYGYTF.

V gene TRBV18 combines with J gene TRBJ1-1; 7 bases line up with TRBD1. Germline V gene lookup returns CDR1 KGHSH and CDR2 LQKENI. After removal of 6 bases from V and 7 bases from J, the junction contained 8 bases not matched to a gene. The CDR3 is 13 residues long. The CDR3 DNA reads TGTGCCAGCTCCCCGGGACAGTTCAATGAAGCTTTCTTT. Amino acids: CASSPGQFNEAFF.

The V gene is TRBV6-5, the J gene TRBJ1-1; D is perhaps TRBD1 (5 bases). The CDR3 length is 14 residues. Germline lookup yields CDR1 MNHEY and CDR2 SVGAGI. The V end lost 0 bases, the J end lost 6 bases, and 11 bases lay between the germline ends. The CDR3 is CASSYSTVNAEAFF. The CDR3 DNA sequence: TGTGCCAGCAGTTACTCGACAGTTAACGCTGAAGCTTTCTTT.

The CDR3 DNA sequence: TGCGCCAGCAGCCTACCCTCGGGACAGGGCACCAACAATGAGCAGTTCTTC. This codes for CASSLPSGQGTNNEQFF. This sequence joins TRBV23-1 and TRBJ2-1, with 9 bases fitting TRBD1. TRBV23-1 is labeled an ORF, and its function is uncertain. J gave up 5 bases and V 6 bases, and 14 bases lay outside the gene matches. There are 17 residues in the CDR3.

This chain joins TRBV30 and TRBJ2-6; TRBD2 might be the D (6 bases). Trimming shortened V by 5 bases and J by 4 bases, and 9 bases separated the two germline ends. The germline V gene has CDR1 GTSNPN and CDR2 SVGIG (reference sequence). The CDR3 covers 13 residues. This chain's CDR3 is CAWGDSGANVLTF. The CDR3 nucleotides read TGTGCCTGGGGGGACTCCGGGGCCAACGTCCTGACTTTC.

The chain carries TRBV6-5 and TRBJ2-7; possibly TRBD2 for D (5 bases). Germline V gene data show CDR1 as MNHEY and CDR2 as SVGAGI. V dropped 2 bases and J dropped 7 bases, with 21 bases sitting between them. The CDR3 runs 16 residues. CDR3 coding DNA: TGTGCCAGCAGTTACACTCGCGCGGGCAGGACGGGGGAGCAGTACTTC. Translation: CASSYTRAGRTGEQYF.

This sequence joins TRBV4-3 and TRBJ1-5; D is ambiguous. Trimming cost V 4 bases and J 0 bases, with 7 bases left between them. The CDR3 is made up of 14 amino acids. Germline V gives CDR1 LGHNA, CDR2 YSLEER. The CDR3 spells CASSRPCSNQPQHF. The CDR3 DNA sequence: TGCGCCAGCAGCCGGCCTTGTAGCAATCAGCCCCAGCATTTT.

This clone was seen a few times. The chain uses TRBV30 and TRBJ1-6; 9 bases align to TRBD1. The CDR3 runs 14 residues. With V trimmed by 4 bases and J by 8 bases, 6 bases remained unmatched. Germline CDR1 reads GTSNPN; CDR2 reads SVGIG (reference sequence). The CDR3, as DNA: TGTGCCTGGACAACCCGACAGGGGGATTCACCCCTCCACTTT. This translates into CAWTTRQGDSPLHF.